Each of the 30 T cell receptor beta chains below was sequenced from the same sample in a study of cytomegalovirus exposure and HLA in healthy donors. PCR employed 60 Vbeta and 13 Jbeta primers. The repertoire was sequenced with immunoSEQ multiplex PCR; TCRdb's copy has only in-frame clones and lacks some. The sample has about 210,000 clones; about 85% are singletons. The specimen was PBMCs. These receptor sequences come from a woman between 50 and 59 years old in good health and CMV-seropositive.

The V gene is TRBV30, the J gene TRBJ2-2; D unclear. This CDR3 comprises 15 residues. Between the trimmed V and J ends, which lost 0 bases and 0 bases, there was a span of 8 bases. Germline-derived CDR1 and CDR2 are GTSNPN and SVGIG (reference sequence). The CDR3 reads CAWSVLPANTGELFF. The CDR3 bases are TGTGCCTGGAGTGTACTTCCTGCGAACACCGGGGAGCTGTTTTTT. The variable domain in full, with the rest retrieved from reference TRBV30 and TRBJ2-2, is SQTIHQWPATLVQPVGSPLSLECTVEGTSNPNLYWYRQAAGRGLQLLFYSVGIGQISSEVPQNLSASRPQDRQFILSSKKLLLSDSGFYLCAWSVLPANTGELFFGEGSRLTVL.

As concerns this clone: Other DNA sequences from this sample encode an identical CDR3 as well. The gene calls are TRBV6-6 and TRBJ2-3, with D uncertain. V was clipped by 5 bases and J by 2 bases, with 2 bases between them. The CDR3 runs to 11 residues. The germline V gene has CDR1 MNHNY and CDR2 SVGAGI (reference sequence). CDR3 bases: TGTGCCAGCAGTCTCACAGATACGCAGTATTTT. This translates into CASSLTDTQYF.

This clone has a handful of counts. V and J are TRBV7-3 and TRBJ2-7; D is undetermined. Between the trimmed V and J ends, which lost 0 bases and 0 bases, there was a span of 12 bases. Per the germline V gene, CDR1 is SGHTA and CDR2 is FQGTGA. This CDR3 region has 16 residues. As DNA, the CDR3 is TGTGCCAGCAGCTTAACGGGTACAGCAAGCTCCTACGAGCAGTACTTC. Its translation: CASSLTGTASSYEQYF.

This clone was detected only a few times. Distinct nucleotide sequences in the sample also encode this CDR3. The chain carries TRBV9 and TRBJ1-2; maybe TRBD1 (6 bases). CDR3 length: 13 residues. Between the trimmed V and J ends, which lost 0 bases and 3 bases, there was a span of 6 bases. Germline V gene data show CDR1 as SGDLS and CDR2 as YYNGEE. The CDR3 here is CASSVDRDYGYTF. The DNA for the CDR3 is TGTGCCAGCAGCGTAGACAGGGACTATGGCTACACCTTC.

This chain connects TRBV6-6 to TRBJ2-1, with TRBD1 as a possible D gene (5 bases). Germline assignment: CDR1 MNHNY and CDR2 SVGAGI (reference sequence). Trimming removed 2 bases at V and 2 bases at J, with 10 bases between. The CDR3 contains 15 residues. CDR3 sequence: CASSYAGPAYNEQFF. CDR3 coding DNA: TGTGCCAGCAGTTACGCAGGGCCGGCCTACAATGAGCAGTTCTTC.

The V call is TRBV2, the J call TRBJ1-5; D gene ambiguous. This CDR3 comprises 15 residues. V lost 1 base and J lost 6, with 13 bases in between. Germline lookup yields CDR1 SNHLY and CDR2 FYNNEI. The CDR3: CASSEGSVVAQPQHF. DNA for the CDR3: TGTGCCAGCAGTGAAGGAAGCGTGGTAGCTCAGCCCCAGCATTTT.

The V gene is TRBV18, the J gene TRBJ1-5, with D unresolved. The CDR3 contains 13 residues. From germline, CDR1 is KGHSH and CDR2 LQKENI. The V and J ends lost 2 bases and 4 bases respectively, with 6 bases between them. The chain's CDR3 is CASSPNRNQPQHF. The CDR3 nucleotides read TGTGCCAGCTCACCAAACAGAAATCAGCCCCAGCATTTT. Drawing the rest from reference TRBV18 and TRBJ1-5, the complete variable domain is NAGVMQNPRHLVRRRGQEARLRCSPMKGHSHVYWYRQLPEEGLKFMVYLQKENIIDESGMPKERFSAEFPKEGPSILRIQQVVRGDSAAYFCASSPNRNQPQHFGDGTRLSIL.

J is TRBJ1-1 and V is TRBV4-3, with 7 bases identical to TRBD1. CDR3 length: 14 amino acids. J was trimmed by 6 bases and V by 3 bases; bases with no gene match: 7. CDR1 is LGHNA, CDR2 YSLEER, per germline. The DNA for the CDR3 is TGCGCCAGCAGCCAGGGACAGATTCTCTCTGAAGCTTTCTTT. This gives the protein CASSQGQILSEAFF.

This clone appeared a single time. This rearrangement joins TRBV28 to TRBJ2-5; TRBD1 aligns across 11 bases. Trimming took 5 bases from V and 4 from J; bases not matched to a gene: 12. CDR3 length: 17 amino acids. The germline V gene has CDR1 MDHEN and CDR2 SYDVKM. The CDR3 region is CASSALRDRGIGETQYF. The CDR3 nucleotides read TGTGCCAGCAGTGCACTCCGGGACAGGGGGATCGGAGAGACCCAGTACTTC.

The V call is TRBV7-9, the J call TRBJ1-2; no firm D call. The CDR3 sequence is 11 residues long. V was shortened by 2 bases and J by 8 bases, with 6 bases between the two germline ends. Germline CDR1 reads SEHNR; CDR2 reads FQNEAQ (reference sequence). CDR3 region: CASSLRVGYTF. CDR3 bases: TGTGCCAGCAGCTTACGAGTGGGCTACACCTTC.

This clone was detected only a few times. The chain employs TRBV5-6 and TRBJ2-2; TRBD1 agrees at 8 bases. Germline lookup yields CDR1 SGHDT and CDR2 YYEEEE. V shed 0 bases and J 4 bases; nucleotides not matched to a gene: 5. This CDR3 has 16 amino acids. This CDR3 reads CASSLGPTGVTGELFF. The CDR3 coding sequence is TGTGCCAGCAGCTTGGGCCCGACAGGGGTCACCGGGGAGCTGTTTTTT. Full variable domain (remainder filled in from reference TRBV5-6 and TRBJ2-2): DAGVTQSPTHLIKTRGQQVTLRCSPKSGHDTVSWYQQALGQGPQFIFQYYEEEERQRGNFPDRFSGHQFPNYSSELNVNALLLGDSALYLCASSLGPTGVTGELFFGEGSRLTVL.

The chain employs TRBV7-7 and TRBJ2-5, with 9 bases matching TRBD1. CDR1 and CDR2 from the germline V gene are SSHAT and FNYEAQ (reference sequence). This CDR3 contains 15 residues. The V segment lost 5 bases and the J segment 6 bases; nucleotides outside the gene matches: 10. In nucleotides, the CDR3 is TGTGCCAGCAGCGCCACCGGGACAGGGAAGAAGACCCAGTACTTC. Amino acids: CASSATGTGKKTQYF. The whole variable domain, filled in from reference TRBV7-7 and TRBJ2-5, reads GAGVSQSPRYKVTKRGQDVTLRCDPISSHATLYWYQQALGQGPEFLTYFNYEAQPDKSGLPSDRFSAERPEGSISTLTIQRTEQRDSAMYRCASSATGTGKKTQYFGPGTRLLVL.

This clone occurred once. The same CDR3 arises from other DNA sequences in this sample as well. This chain uses TRBV5-1 with TRBJ1-1; no clear D gene. This CDR3 has 14 residues. The V and J ends lost 0 bases and 0 bases respectively, with 6 bases between them. Germline CDR1 SGHRS, CDR2 YFSETQ. The CDR3 here is CASSLDSMNTEAFF. In DNA form, the CDR3 reads TGCGCCAGCAGCTTGGACTCCATGAACACTGAAGCTTTCTTT.

The V gene is TRBV6-1, the J gene TRBJ1-5, with D possibly being TRBD1 (6 bases). Trimming shortened V by 5 bases and J by 5 bases, and 13 bases separated the two germline ends. The CDR3 contains 14 residues. Germline V lookup: CDR1 MNHNS, CDR2 SASEGT. In nucleotides, the CDR3 is TGTGCCAGCAGTTTAAGGACAGATTATCAGCCCCAGCATTTT. Translated, it gives CASSLRTDYQPQHF.

The genes are TRBV11-2 and TRBJ2-3; 11 nucleotides agree with TRBD2. Trimming removed 5 bases from V and 6 bases from J; junction bases left unmatched: 7. The CDR3 sequence is 15 residues long. Germline lookup yields CDR1 SGHAT and CDR2 FQNNGV. The CDR3 is CASSVAGGPADTQYF. The DNA for the CDR3 is TGTGCCAGCAGCGTAGCGGGGGGGCCTGCGGATACGCAGTATTTT.

CDR3 nucleotide sequence: TGTGCCAGCAGCCCCTCACGGGGGGGGATGAACACTGAAGCTTTCTTT. This translates into CASSPSRGGMNTEAFF. J is TRBJ1-1 and V is TRBV5-8, with TRBD1 as a possible D gene (5 bases). Trimming pared 4 bases from V and 0 bases from J, leaving 16 bases between. Germline V gene lookup returns CDR1 SGHTS and CDR2 YDEGEE. The CDR3 has 16 amino acids.

This clone came up once. The CDR3 nucleotides read TGCGCCAGCAGCCGTGCAGGGACAGAGAACACTGAAGCTTTCTTT. This gives the protein CASSRAGTENTEAFF. The chain links TRBV4-1 to TRBJ1-1; 7 bases are shared with TRBD1. The V segment lost 4 bases and the J segment 1 base; nucleotides outside the gene matches: 6. The CDR3 loop spans 15 amino acids. The germline V gene has CDR1 MGHRA and CDR2 YSYEKL.

The gene calls are TRBV15 and TRBJ2-2; D perhaps matches TRBD2 (5 bases). Trimming took 6 bases from V and 0 from J, leaving 8 bases between them. Germline lookup yields CDR1 LNHNV and CDR2 YYDKDF (reference sequence). This CDR3 region has 14 residues. The CDR3 DNA is TGTGCCACCAGTGGGCGGGCGAACACCGGGGAGCTGTTTTTT. This encodes CATSGRANTGELFF.

V gene TRBV6-1 combines with J gene TRBJ2-5, with D perhaps TRBD2 (6 bases). Per the germline V gene, CDR1 is MNHNS and CDR2 is SASEGT. There are 14 residues in the CDR3. Trimming took off 8 bases at V and 3 bases at J, with 16 bases between the two ends. The CDR3 here is CASRTTWGEETQYF. The DNA of the CDR3 is TGTGCCAGCCGAACGACGTGGGGGGAAGAGACCCAGTACTTC.

This chain joins TRBV12-2 and TRBJ1-1. TRBV12-2 constitutes a pseudogene. The CDR3 runs 16 residues. The CDR3 spells CASSTRGPVGNTEAFF. CDR3 DNA sequence: TGTGCAAGTTCCACCCGCGGGCCTGTGGGGAACACTGAAGCTTTCTTT.

This clone was recorded only once. This chain joins TRBV6-5 and TRBJ1-2; D gene uncertain. From germline, CDR1 is MNHEY and CDR2 SVGAGI. This CDR3 is built from 13 residues. V lost 2 bases to trimming and J lost 7 bases, with 11 bases between them. CDR3 amino acids: CASSYAVSVGYTF. CDR3 nucleotides: TGTGCCAGCAGTTACGCCGTTTCGGTTGGCTACACCTTC.

The J gene is TRBJ1-1, the V gene TRBV4-1, with 10 bases identical to TRBD1. The V segment lost 8 bases and the J segment 4 bases; nucleotides outside the gene matches: 4. CDR1 and CDR2 from the germline V gene are MGHRA and YSYEKL. CDR3 length: 13 amino acids. The CDR3 here is CASWGQGSTEAFF. The CDR3 DNA reads TGCGCCAGCTGGGGACAGGGGAGCACTGAAGCTTTCTTT.

The V and J genes are TRBV5-6 and TRBJ2-7, with D perhaps matching TRBD1 (6 bases). The ends were cut back, 4 bases at V and 0 bases at J, with 11 bases in the middle. The CDR3 has 14 amino acids. The germline gives CDR1 SGHDT, CDR2 YYEEEE. CDR3 sequence reads: CASSRDRSSYEQYF. CDR3 nucleotides: TGTGCCAGCAGCCGTGACAGGAGCTCCTACGAGCAGTACTTC.

This clone was detected once. The chain combines TRBV27 with TRBJ1-5; 7 positions agree with TRBD1. The CDR3 has 16 amino acids. The V gene's germline CDR1 is MNHEY and CDR2 SMNVEV (reference sequence). After removal of 5 bases from V and 4 bases from J, the junction contained 11 bases not matched to a gene. CDR3 in DNA: TGTGCCAGCAGTCGGGACAGCCCGTGGAGGAATCAGCCCCAGCATTTT. This translates into CASSRDSPWRNQPQHF.

This chain's CDR3 is CASSKTGVYSYEQYF. The DNA for the CDR3 is TGTGCCAGCAGTAAAACAGGGGTCTACTCCTACGAGCAGTACTTC. This chain links TRBV6-5 with TRBJ2-7; 7 bases agree with TRBD1. The CDR3 length is 15 residues. Germline-derived CDR1 and CDR2 are MNHEY and SVGAGI. V lost 5 bases to trimming and J lost 0 bases; unmatched junction nucleotides: 7.

J is TRBJ2-7 and V is TRBV11-2, with D tentatively TRBD1 (6 bases). The CDR3 contains 15 residues. Germline CDR1 is SGHAT and CDR2 is FQNNGV. Trimming shortened V by 0 bases and J by 7 bases, and 16 bases separated the two germline ends. CDR3: CASSLEQGAAGEQYF. The CDR3 nucleotides read TGTGCCAGCAGCTTAGAACAGGGCGCCGCCGGGGAGCAGTACTTC.

Points on this clone: Its ends do not fully match the called genes, so a read error is possible. This chain links TRBV7-9 with TRBJ2-7, with 9 bases fitting TRBD1. Germline CDR1 and CDR2: SEHNR and FQNEAQ (reference sequence). There are 15 residues in the CDR3. The CDR3 DNA is TGTTCCAGCAGCTCGCGGGGACAGGGATTAGACGAGCAGTACTTC. Its translation is CSSSSRGQGLDEQYF.

The chain couples TRBV6-1 to TRBJ2-1; a weak D match, TRBD1 (6 bases). CDR1 MNHNS and CDR2 SASEGT come from the germline V gene. The CDR3 has 15 amino acids. V lost 2 bases and J lost 4, with 12 bases in between. The CDR3 spells CASSERRTVYNEQFF. In nucleotides, the CDR3 is TGTGCCAGCAGTGAACGTCGGACAGTTTACAATGAGCAGTTCTTC.

The chain uses TRBV7-8 and TRBJ2-7, with 9 nucleotides matching TRBD1. The V segment lost 1 base and the J segment 8 bases; nucleotides outside the gene matches: 6. Germline loops: CDR1 SGHVS, CDR2 FQNEAQ. The CDR3 spans 14 residues. The CDR3 here is CASSLVTGGCQQYF. The CDR3 coding sequence is TGTGCCAGCAGCTTAGTAACAGGGGGCTGCCAGCAGTACTTC.

The chain joins TRBV28 to TRBJ2-5; no clear D gene. The germline V gene has CDR1 MDHEN and CDR2 SYDVKM. V was clipped by 4 bases and J by 5 bases, with 11 bases between them. This CDR3 region has 13 residues. CDR3 region: CASSSAPRETQYF. CDR3 coding DNA: TGTGCCAGCAGTTCGGCTCCCAGGGAGACCCAGTACTTC.